The 25 T cell receptor beta chains below all came from one sample that was sequenced in a study of T-cell memory formation after mild COVID-19. TCRdb analysed the 5' RACE reads with MiXCR anew, one entry per CDR3 protein. The repertoire holds around 200,000 distinct CDR3 sequences, with more than 8% as singletons. What was sequenced was PBMCs or a T cell subset sorted from them (not recorded which). These receptors all stem from a young man who had mild COVID-19 (a few samples of this study predate the infection). Cell type and time point are not known.

The gene calls are TRBV3-1 and TRBJ2-1, with no clear D. The CDR3 is 14 amino acids. Germline V gene lookup returns CDR1 LGHDT and CDR2 YNNKEL (reference sequence). Trimming stripped 3 bases from V and 0 bases from J, with 6 bases between. Here the CDR3 reads CASSQASSYNEQFF. DNA of the CDR3: TGTGCCAGCAGCCAGGCAAGCTCCTACAATGAGCAGTTCTTC.

This sequence joins TRBV20-1 and TRBJ2-5; D gene unclear. Trimming took 7 bases from V and 1 from J, leaving 13 bases between them. Germline V gene lookup returns CDR1 DFQATT and CDR2 SNEGSKA (reference sequence). The CDR3 is 13 residues long. The CDR3 nucleotides read TGCAGTGTCGACGTGACAATCCAAGAGACCCAGTACTTC. It specifies CSVDVTIQETQYF.

This clonotype came up many times. This chain links TRBV7-6 with TRBJ1-1, with D unclear. The CDR3 totals 14 residues. V lost 5 bases and J lost 0, with 10 bases in between. Germline assignment: CDR1 SGHVS and CDR2 FNYEAQ. The CDR3 reads CASSPQGMNTEAFF. The CDR3 DNA reads TGTGCCAGCAGCCCGCAAGGAATGAACACTGAAGCTTTCTTT.

This clonotype was counted only a few times. The V gene is TRBV4-1, the J gene TRBJ1-4; no clear D gene. CDR1 and CDR2 from the germline V gene are MGHRA and YSYEKL. Deletions cut 2 bases from V and 8 bases from J, with 9 bases between. This CDR3 is 13 amino acids long. Here the CDR3 DNA reads TGCGCCAGCAGCCAAACCCGGGGAGAAAAACTGTTTTTT. Its translation is CASSQTRGEKLFF.

Ten or more counts support this clonotype. The chain is built from TRBV20-1 and TRBJ2-3; either TRBD1 or TRBD2 may supply D (5 bases each). Germline V gene sequence: CDR1 DFQATT, CDR2 SNEGSKA (reference sequence). V was trimmed by 5 bases and J by 7 bases, leaving 22 bases between them. This CDR3 region has 15 residues. This CDR3 is CSASEGGRGSHTQYF. CDR3 bases: TGCAGTGCTTCAGAGGGCGGACGGGGCTCCCATACGCAGTATTTT.

The chain links TRBV4-1 to TRBJ1-3; D unresolved. Trimming removed 3 bases at V and 0 bases at J, with 18 bases between. Germline CDR1 is MGHRA and CDR2 is YSYEKL. CDR3 length: 18 amino acids. The CDR3 coding sequence is TGCGCCAGCAGCCAGCGGTGGGGTGTGGATAGCTCTGGAAACACCATATATTTT. Its translation: CASSQRWGVDSSGNTIYF.

About this clonotype: The junction departs from germline at one end; a sequencing error may be responsible. The genes are TRBV7-9 and TRBJ2-4; 13 bases are a match to TRBD2. The CDR3 totals 14 residues. Looked up from germline, CDR1 is SEHNR and CDR2 is FQNEAQ (reference sequence). Here the CDR3 reads CASTPGTSGDQHHF. The CDR3 DNA reads as TGTGCCAGCACCCCTGGGACTAGCGGGGATCAGCACCACTTC.

This clonotype was observed a handful of times. The V gene is TRBV12-3 or TRBV12-4, the J gene TRBJ2-7, with 9 bases matching TRBD2. There are 15 residues in the CDR3. The trim removed 7 bases at V and 1 base at J, leaving 8 bases unmatched. The CDR3 loop is CASTSGTSRSYEQYF. The CDR3 DNA follows: TGTGCCAGCACCTCCGGGACTAGCAGATCCTACGAGCAGTACTTC.

This clonotype was seen only a few times. The chain combines TRBV5-1 with TRBJ2-1; no clear D gene. Germline-derived CDR1 and CDR2 are SGHRS and YFSETQ. Trimming took 0 bases from V and 8 from J, leaving 15 bases between them. This CDR3 is 15 amino acids long. DNA of the CDR3: TGCGCCAGCAGCTTGGATAGTGGTGGCGTCGATGAGCAGTTCTTC. Residues: CASSLDSGGVDEQFF.

This clonotype was detected ten times or more. The V call is TRBV6-5, the J call TRBJ2-3, with D uncertain. The CDR3 extends over 14 amino acids. CDR1 and CDR2 (germline): MNHEY, SVGAGI. The V and J ends lost 2 bases and 4 bases respectively, with 10 bases between them. The chain's CDR3 is CASSYRRRADTQYF. Written as DNA, the CDR3 is TGTGCCAGCAGTTACCGTCGTCGGGCAGATACGCAGTATTTT.

This clonotype was found a few times. The chain carries TRBV5-4 and TRBJ2-2; perhaps TRBD2 as D (7 bases). The ends were cut back, 6 bases at V and 6 bases at J, with 18 bases in the middle. This CDR3 is 15 amino acids long. Looked up from germline, CDR1 is SGHNT and CDR2 is YYREEE (reference sequence). The CDR3 here is CASTTRGGGPGELFF. DNA of the CDR3: TGTGCCAGCACCACTCGAGGGGGGGGGCCCGGGGAGCTGTTTTTT. The complete variable domain, with remaining parts taken from reference TRBV5-4 and TRBJ2-2, reads ETGVTQSPTHLIKTRGQQVTLRCSSQSGHNTVSWYQQALGQGPQFIFQYYREEENGRGNFPPRFSGLQFPNYSSELNVNALELDDSALYLCASTTRGGGPGELFFGEGSRLTVL.

This chain uses TRBV7-9 with TRBJ2-5; no reliable D call. Germline assignment: CDR1 SEHNR and CDR2 FQNEAQ (reference sequence). The CDR3 totals 13 residues. V lost 3 bases, J lost 4 bases, and 9 bases lay in between. The CDR3 is CASSFGQPETQYF. The CDR3 nucleotides are TGTGCCAGCAGCTTCGGCCAGCCAGAGACCCAGTACTTC.

The chain is built from TRBV5-1 and TRBJ2-1; D is ambiguous. The germline gives CDR1 SGHRS, CDR2 YFSETQ. The length of the CDR3 is 15 residues. Trimming shortened V by 4 bases and J by 3 bases, and 14 bases separated the two germline ends. CDR3 in amino acids: CASSRVGLDYNEQFF. The CDR3 DNA follows: TGCGCCAGCAGCCGAGTCGGGCTGGACTACAATGAGCAGTTCTTC.

This clonotype was counted between two and nine times. V gene TRBV20-1 combines with J gene TRBJ2-7; D may be TRBD1 or TRBD2 (5 bases each). The CDR3 is 14 residues long. The ends were cut back, 1 base at V and 0 bases at J, with 10 bases in the middle. Germline CDR1 and CDR2: DFQATT and SNEGSKA (reference sequence). CDR3: CSARAGPYSYEQYV. For the CDR3, the DNA is TGCAGTGCTAGAGCGGGGCCCTACTCCTACGAGCAGTACGTC.

Many counts were recorded for this clonotype. V and J are TRBV5-6 and TRBJ2-2; 9 nucleotides agree with TRBD1. The CDR3 contains 18 residues. Germline trimming cut 0 bases from V and 1 base from J; bases unmatched to any gene: 7. The germline CDR1 and CDR2 sequences are SGHDT and YYEEEE. The CDR3 nucleotides are TGTGCCAGCAGCTTGGGCTTCCCGGGACAGGGGAACACCGGGGAGCTGTTTTTT. Protein sequence: CASSLGFPGQGNTGELFF.

This clonotype was observed a handful of times. The chain has TRBV12-3 or TRBV12-4 and TRBJ1-2, with D unclear. The CDR3 covers 14 residues. The V and J ends lost 5 bases and 4 bases respectively, with 14 bases between them. CDR3 residues: CASSDLVGSYGYTF. CDR3 sequence (DNA): TGTGCCAGCAGTGACCTAGTTGGAAGCTATGGCTACACCTTC.

This clonotype was seen ten or more times. The chain joins TRBV5-1 to TRBJ2-7; 8 nucleotides align to TRBD1. The CDR3 consists of 16 residues. Germline CDR1 reads SGHRS; CDR2 reads YFSETQ. V shed 0 bases, J shed 5 bases, and the junction held 10 bases outside the gene matches. Here the CDR3 reads CASSLGVTGAIHEQYF. The CDR3 nucleotides read TGCGCCAGCAGCTTGGGTGTGACAGGGGCCATCCACGAGCAGTACTTC.

V gene TRBV18 combines with J gene TRBJ1-5; 7 nucleotides line up with TRBD1. The germline gives CDR1 KGHSH, CDR2 LQKENI. Trimming cost V 2 bases and J 6 bases; bases outside gene matches: 4. There are 14 residues in the CDR3. The CDR3 reads CASSPARGTQPQHF. The CDR3 DNA follows: TGTGCCAGCTCACCAGCCAGGGGGACTCAGCCCCAGCATTTT.

This clonotype was counted a few times. V is TRBV5-1 and J is TRBJ2-3; no clear D. V lost 4 bases and J lost 0, with 9 bases in between. The germline V gene encodes CDR1 SGHRS and CDR2 YFSETQ. The CDR3 is made up of 14 amino acids. CDR3 sequence (DNA): TGCGCCAGCAGCCCTAGACTGAGCACAGATACGCAGTATTTT. Encoded protein: CASSPRLSTDTQYF.

This chain links TRBV7-2 with TRBJ2-1; D is ambiguous. Germline V lookup: CDR1 SGHTA, CDR2 FQGNSA. The CDR3 has 13 residues. Trimming cost V 0 bases and J 6 bases, with 6 bases left between them. For the CDR3, the DNA is TGTGCCAGCAGCTTAGCGGCCGTCAATGAGCAGTTCTTC. It encodes CASSLAAVNEQFF.

As to this clonotype: Given a much more abundant clone one base away, this may be a read error. The CDR3 is CASSRGEGTGANVLTF. The CDR3 DNA is TGCGCCAGCAGCCGGGGGGAAGGCACTGGGGCCAACGTCCTGACTTTC. The rearrangement joins TRBV4-3 to TRBJ2-6, with D perhaps TRBD2 (6 bases). V was trimmed by 4 bases and J by 2 bases, leaving 12 bases between them. Germline loops: CDR1 LGHNA, CDR2 YSLEER. This CDR3 has 16 amino acids.

This clonotype was detected a few times. This rearrangement joins TRBV27 to TRBJ1-6; the D gene is possibly TRBD1 (5 bases). The CDR3 runs 15 residues. Germline CDR1 is MNHEY and CDR2 is SMNVEV (reference sequence). V lost 2 bases, J lost 10 bases, and 15 bases lay in between. CDR3 residues: CASSLGAALGSPLHF. CDR3 bases: TGTGCCAGCAGTTTAGGGGCCGCGTTAGGCTCACCCCTCCACTTT.

The sample holds a few counts of this clonotype. This rearrangement joins TRBV7-6 to TRBJ2-7; D possibly uses TRBD1 or TRBD2 (5 bases each). V gave up 2 bases and J gave up 0 bases, with 11 bases separating them. The CDR3 length is 15 residues. CDR1 and CDR2 from the germline V gene are SGHVS and FNYEAQ. The CDR3 sequence is CASSLSPGSSYEQYV. The CDR3 coding sequence is TGTGCCAGCAGCTTATCCCCAGGGAGCTCCTACGAGCAGTACGTC.

There are many counts of this clonotype. The chain has TRBV7-9 and TRBJ2-7, with D possibly matching TRBD2 (7 bases). The ends were cut back, 4 bases at V and 6 bases at J, with 13 bases in the middle. The CDR3 loop spans 13 amino acids. Germline CDR1 is SEHNR and CDR2 is FQNEAQ (reference sequence). CDR3 sequence reads: CASSSQGGVEQYF. The CDR3 region has the DNA TGTGCCAGCAGCTCCCAAGGGGGGGTCGAGCAGTACTTC. Filled out from reference TRBV7-9 and TRBJ2-7, the complete variable domain reads DTGVSQNPRHKITKRGQNVTFRCDPISEHNRLYWYRQTLGQGPEFLTYFQNEAQLEKSRLLSDRFSAERPKGSFSTLEIQRTEQGDSAMYLCASSSQGGVEQYFGPGTRLTVT.

DNA of the CDR3: TGCAGCCCAGGGGTAGCTAGCACAGATACGCAGTATTTT. Translated, it gives CSPGVASTDTQYF. The chain couples TRBV20-1 to TRBJ2-3; weak D call: TRBD1 (6 bases). Germline CDR1 and CDR2: DFQATT and SNEGSKA (reference sequence). The CDR3 has 13 amino acids.